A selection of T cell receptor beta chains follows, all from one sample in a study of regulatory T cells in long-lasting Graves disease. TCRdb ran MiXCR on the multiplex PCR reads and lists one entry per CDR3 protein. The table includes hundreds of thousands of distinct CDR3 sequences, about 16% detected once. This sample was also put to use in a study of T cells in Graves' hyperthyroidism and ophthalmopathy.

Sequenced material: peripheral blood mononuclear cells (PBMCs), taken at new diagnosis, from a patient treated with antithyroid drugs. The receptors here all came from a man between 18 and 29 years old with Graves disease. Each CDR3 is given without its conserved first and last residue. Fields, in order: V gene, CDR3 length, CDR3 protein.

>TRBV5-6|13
ASSLGQAVYNEQF
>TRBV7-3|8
ATADYEQY
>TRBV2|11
ASSDGMTDTQY
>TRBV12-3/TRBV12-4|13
ASSRKGAANYGYT
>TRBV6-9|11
ASSERASYGYT
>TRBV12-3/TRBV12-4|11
ASSWGLQETQY
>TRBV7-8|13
AGSLGGDSRSEQY
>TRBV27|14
ASSLWAGLSNQPQH
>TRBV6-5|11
ASSYGENQPQH
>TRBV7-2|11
ASSARGAYGYT
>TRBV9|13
ASSPLGGVNTEAF
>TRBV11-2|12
ASSFPDRTDTQY
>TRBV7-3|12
ASSLNGRVETQY
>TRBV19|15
ASSWGLAGAVSYEQY
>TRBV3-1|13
ATQGRQGDSYEQY
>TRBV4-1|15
ASSPRVGSFSNQPQH
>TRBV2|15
ASSDPGTGVVSYEQY
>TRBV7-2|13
ASSLDGGASYEQY
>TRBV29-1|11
SVAGGASEKLF
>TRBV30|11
AWTRDSYNEQF
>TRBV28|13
ASSGREVPYYGYT
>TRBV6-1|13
ASTDRTGSNQPQH
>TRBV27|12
ASSPRPGRYGYT
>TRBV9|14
ASSRGTSVGTDTQY
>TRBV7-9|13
ASSLSSGRIETQY
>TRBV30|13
AWSDPGTALREQY
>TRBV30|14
AWNLPLRGGNSPLH
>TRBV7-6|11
ASSFEGTDTQY
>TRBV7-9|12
ASEQGNLLYEQY
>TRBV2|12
ASREDRGTQPQH
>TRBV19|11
VTRSSSYNEQF
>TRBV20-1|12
SARAPGSGETQY
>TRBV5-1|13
ASRSTGSGTDTQY
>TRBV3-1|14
ASSQVRGPSTDTQY
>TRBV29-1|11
SVERGNTDTQY
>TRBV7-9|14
ASSPEGGPLTGELF
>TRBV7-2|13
ASSSWADSNQPQH
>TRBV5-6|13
ASSPLQGGTDTQY
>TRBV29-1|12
SVHPRAVYNEQF
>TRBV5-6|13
ASSKLAGGPYEQY
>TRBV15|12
ATSRDRGLNEQF
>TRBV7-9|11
ASSFRQSYEQY
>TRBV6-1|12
ASTDAWSYNEQF